These 32 T cell receptor beta chains were all obtained from the same sample, sequenced in a study of tumor-infiltrating lymphocytes in primary liver carcinoma. The authors took blood RNA from unsorted whole blood and also extracted germline DNA. Starting from 400 to 500 ng of total RNA, TCR beta cDNA was produced with a primer in the constant region. Nested multiplex PCR, run for three rounds with slightly modified ARM-PCR, yielded TCR beta libraries. A C-beta reverse primer and TRBV1-TRBV30 forward primers served in each of the first two PCR rounds, at roughly 10 cycles apiece. TCRdb itself ran the multiplex PCR reads through MiXCR, one entry per CDR3 protein. The sample includes fewer than 350,000 distinct CDR3 sequences, 50% to 70% of them seen just once. The sequenced sample was peripheral blood. These receptors were taken from a man between 40 and 49 years old with primary liver carcinoma and hepatitis B virus infection.

There are a few counts of this clonotype. V usage is TRBV6-2 or TRBV6-3 and J usage is TRBJ2-2; the match to TRBD1 covers 9 bases. J gave up 4 bases and V 5 bases, and 8 bases lay outside the gene matches. Germline-derived CDR1 and CDR2 are MNHEY and SVGEGT. The CDR3 has 16 residues. CDR3 in amino acids: CASSRDRAVGTGELFF. Written as DNA, the CDR3 is TGTGCCAGCAGTAGGGACAGGGCCGTCGGCACCGGGGAGCTGTTTTTT.

This rearrangement joins TRBV10-3 to TRBJ2-7; tentatively, D is TRBD1 or TRBD2 (5 bases each). The germline V gene encodes CDR1 ENHRY and CDR2 SYGVKD. CDR3 length: 11 amino acids. The CDR3 DNA sequence: TGTATCATCACCCGGGACGGCGAGCAGTACTTC. This sequence encodes CIITRDGEQYF.

The chain combines TRBV11-2 with TRBJ2-7; no reliable D call. Germline CDR1 reads SGHAT; CDR2 reads FQNNGV. V was shortened by 4 bases and J by 2 bases, with 12 bases between the two germline ends. This CDR3 has 14 amino acids. In DNA, the CDR3 is TGTGCCAGCAGCTGGCCGGGCGGACCCTACGAGCAGTACTTC. Translated, it gives CASSWPGGPYEQYF. The variable domain in full, completed from reference TRBV11-2 and TRBJ2-7, reads EAGVAQSPRYKIIEKRQSVAFWCNPISGHATLYWYQQILGQGPKLLIQFQNNGVVDDSQLPKDRFSAERLKGVDSTLKIQPAKLEDSAVYLCASSWPGGPYEQYFGPGTRLTVT.

This clonotype appeared a single time. This may be a read error, as it is one base from a much larger clone. The rearrangement links TRBV5-1 to TRBJ2-1, with D unclear. This CDR3 region has 14 residues. The germline gives CDR1 SGHRS, CDR2 YFSETQ. This CDR3 is CASSPELSYNGQFF. The CDR3 DNA sequence: TGCGCCAGCAGCCCGGAGCTCTCCTACAATGGGCAGTTCTTC.

In the case of this clonotype: A read error may explain this, as a much larger clone is one base away. The J gene is TRBJ2-7, the V gene TRBV6-5; 7 nucleotides line up with TRBD2. The CDR3 covers 14 residues. Germline CDR1 reads MNHEY; CDR2 reads SVGAGI. CDR3 bases: TGTGACAGCAGTTACATCGCGGGAGACTACGAGCAGTACTTC. Amino acid sequence: CDSSYIAGDYEQYF.

On this clonotype: The junction departs from the called germline gene at one end, perhaps through a read error. This chain links TRBV6-1 with TRBJ2-1; TRBD2 matches at 14 bases. In germline, CDR1 is MNHNS, CDR2 SASEGT. The CDR3 has 16 amino acids. The DNA of the CDR3 is TGTGCCAGCACGACCCTGGGACTAGCGGGAGCCAATGTGCAGTTCTTC. Translated, it gives CASTTLGLAGANVQFF.

This clonotype was found many times. The chain recombines TRBV4-3 with TRBJ2-3, with D unclear. The V gene's germline CDR1 is LGHNA and CDR2 YSLEER. Trimming stripped 4 bases from V and 4 bases from J, with 9 bases between. The CDR3 is 13 amino acids. The CDR3 sequence is CASSPNRADTQYF. CDR3 DNA: TGCGCCAGCAGCCCGAACCGGGCAGATACGCAGTATTTT.

Concerning this clonotype itself: Just one base apart from a much larger clone, this may be a read error. The rearrangement links TRBV11-2 to TRBJ2-7, with TRBD1 matching 7 bases. The CDR3 spans 13 residues. The germline V gene encodes CDR1 SGHAT and CDR2 FQNNGV. Trimming at V came to 3 bases and at J to 9 bases, leaving 8 bases not matched to a gene. CDR3 sequence reads: CASSLDRFFGQYF. CDR3 coding DNA: TGTGCCAGCAGCTTGGACAGGTTCTTCGGGCAGTACTTC.

About this clonotype: A much larger clone lies a single base off, so this may be a read error. The CDR3 loop is CASSYFSYGYTF. DNA of the CDR3: TGTGCCAGCAGTTACTTCAGCTATGGCTACACCTTC. V usage is TRBV6-6 and J usage is TRBJ1-2, with D hard to call. Looked up from germline, CDR1 is MNHNY and CDR2 is SVGAGI (reference sequence). The ends were cut back, 1 base at V and 4 bases at J, with 4 bases in the middle. This CDR3 is built from 12 residues.

Remarks on this clonotype: The CDR3 end shows no conserved phenylalanine or tryptophan, and so a read error is likely. V gene TRBV4-3 combines with J gene TRBJ2-5, with TRBD1 identical over 7 bases. Germline V lookup: CDR1 LGHNA, CDR2 YSLEER. CDR3 length: 14 amino acids. With V trimmed by 1 base and J by 3 bases, 2 bases remained unmatched. The CDR3 is CASSQGDREETQYL. CDR3 DNA: TGCGCCAGCAGCCAAGGGGACAGAGAAGAGACCCAGTACCTC.

V gene TRBV4-3 combines with J gene TRBJ2-2, with 10 positions matching TRBD2. The ends lost 11 bases at V and 4 bases at J; junction bases unmatched: 22. Germline V gene lookup returns CDR1 LGHNA and CDR2 YSLEER. This CDR3 is 19 amino acids long. CDR3 in DNA: TGCGCCGGTAGCCAAGAGCGGGAGGGCCTAGGTGTTGGCACCGGGGAGCTGTTTTTT. This codes for CAGSQEREGLGVGTGELFF.

Points on this clonotype: This likely comes from a read error, as the CDR3 has no conserved phenylalanine or tryptophan at its end. No DNA is shown, since the ends of the CDR3 on it are uncertain; the CDR3 is the one TCRdb lists. The J gene is TRBJ1-4, the V gene TRBV11-2. The CDR3 comprises 13 residues, both ends counted. Germline CDR1 and CDR2: SGHAT and FQNNGV. CDR3 loop: CVSSLDRNEKLLS.

Concerning this clonotype itself: The junction and the germline gene differ at one end; a read error may be behind it. This rearrangement joins TRBV4-3 to TRBJ2-1; maybe TRBD1 (5 bases). The CDR3 is 13 amino acids. Germline V CDR1 and CDR2: LGHNA, YSLEER. CDR3 sequence reads: CASSGHIAGELFF. The CDR3 bases are TGCGCCAGCAGCGGACATATTGCTGGTGAGCTGTTCTTC.

This chain joins TRBV5-1 and TRBJ2-1; 8 nucleotides align to TRBD1. Unmatched junction bases numbered 7, after V lost 4 bases and J lost 4 bases. Germline V gene lookup returns CDR1 SGHRS and CDR2 YFSETQ. The CDR3 is made up of 15 amino acids. CDR3 region: CASSRTGLGYNEQFF. The CDR3 region has the DNA TGCGCCAGCAGCAGGACAGGGCTTGGGTACAATGAGCAGTTCTTC.

This clonotype was seen many times. This rearrangement joins TRBV29-1 to TRBJ2-7, with TRBD2 as a possible D gene (5 bases). The V and J ends lost 5 bases and 2 bases respectively, with 7 bases between them. The CDR3 length is 11 residues. Germline CDR1 SQVTM, CDR2 ANQGSEA. The CDR3 DNA is TGCAGCGTTATGGAGGCCTACGAGCAGTACTTC. Its protein product is CSVMEAYEQYF.

Concerning this clonotype: One end of the junction does not line up with germline, which may come from a read error. The chain employs TRBV11-1 and TRBJ2-7; D may be TRBD1 (5 bases). The CDR3 has 17 amino acids. Germline CDR1 is SGHAT and CDR2 is FQDESV (reference sequence). CDR3 sequence: CASSLVTGASSPYEQYF. As DNA, the CDR3 is TGTGCCAGTAGCTTAGTCACAGGAGCCTCGAGCCCCTACGAGCAGTACTTC.

This chain links TRBV5-6 with TRBJ1-6; 9 bases fit TRBD1. CDR1 is SGHDT, CDR2 YYEEEE, per germline. The CDR3 is 14 residues long. V lost 4 bases to trimming and J lost 8 bases; unmatched junction nucleotides: 4. The CDR3 DNA follows: TGTGCCAGCAGCACCTGGACAGGGGATTCACCCCTCCACTTT. Translating it yields CASSTWTGDSPLHF.

Regarding this clonotype: This sequence may be a read error, since a much larger clone differs from it by one base. The chain recombines TRBV6-1 with TRBJ2-7; TRBD2 agrees at 10 bases. The CDR3 spans 14 residues. Unmatched junction bases numbered 7, after V lost 7 bases and J lost 4 bases. Germline CDR1 MNHNS, CDR2 SASEGT. In DNA, the CDR3 is TGTGCCAGCATTGCCCTAGCGGGAGTATACGAGCAGTACTTC. Its protein product is CASIALAGVYEQYF.

This clonotype showed up just a few times. A much larger clone differs by one base, so this may be a read error. This chain joins TRBV12-3 or TRBV12-4 and TRBJ1-2; no clear D gene. The CDR3 sequence is 14 residues long. The CDR3 is CASTSQKANYAYTF. For the CDR3, the DNA is TGTGCCAGCACTAGTCAGAAAGCTAACTATGCCTACACCTTC.

A word on this clonotype: The junction differs from germline at one of its ends, possibly a read error. The V gene is TRBV6-1, the J gene TRBJ1-5, with 7 bases fitting TRBD1. This CDR3 region has 16 residues. The V gene's germline CDR1 is MNHNS and CDR2 SASEGT. The CDR3 DNA is TGTGCCTGCAGTGGGCGACAGGGAATTTGCAATCAGCCCCAGCATTTT. It yields the protein CACSGRQGICNQPQHF.

As to this clonotype: It may be a read error: a sequence one base away is much more abundant. The chain is built from TRBV10-2 and TRBJ2-7; 8 bases match TRBD2. CDR3 length: 17 amino acids. CDR1 and CDR2 (germline): WSHSY, SAAADI. CDR3 coding DNA: TGCTCCAGCAGTGAGTCGCGATCTAGCGGGTACTCCTACGAGCAGTACTTC. Its protein product is CSSSESRSSGYSYEQYF.

In the case of this clonotype: At one boundary the junction diverges from the germline segment, which might be a read error. The rearrangement joins TRBV5-1 to TRBJ2-7; 10 bases match TRBD1. This CDR3 is built from 15 residues. Germline loops: CDR1 SGHRS, CDR2 YFSETQ. CDR3: CASNLGPDRGYEQYF. DNA of the CDR3: TGCGCCAGCAACTTGGGGCCGGACAGGGGGTACGAGCAGTACTTC.

This chain uses TRBV5-1 with TRBJ2-1, with 15 bases aligning to TRBD2. V gave up 4 bases and J gave up 9 bases; unmatched junction bases: 5. This CDR3 has 15 amino acids. The germline V gene has CDR1 SGHRS and CDR2 YFSETQ. Here the CDR3 reads CASSRGLAGGSEQFF. DNA for the CDR3: TGCGCCAGCAGCCGGGGACTAGCGGGAGGAAGTGAGCAGTTCTTC.

V gene TRBV2 combines with J gene TRBJ2-5, with TRBD2 as a possible D gene (5 bases). With 8 bases removed from V and 5 bases from J, the gap between germline ends came to 15 bases. Germline values: CDR1 SNHLY, CDR2 FYNNEI. This CDR3 has 13 residues. CDR3 DNA: TGTGCCAGCGCTTCCAGACTATCGGAGACCCAGTACTTC. Amino acid sequence: CASASRLSETQYF.

The chain employs TRBV28 and TRBJ2-3; D is perhaps TRBD1 (5 bases). The germline gives CDR1 MDHEN, CDR2 SYDVKM. CDR3 length: 17 amino acids. Trimming took 4 bases from V and 2 from J, leaving 19 bases between them. DNA for the CDR3: TGTGCCAGCAGTTACCAGGGCCTGCGAATTTCCACAGATACGCAGTATTTT. Amino acids: CASSYQGLRISTDTQYF.

This clonotype was recorded at least ten times. The V gene is TRBV28, the J gene TRBJ2-2, with 7 bases fitting TRBD1. The V gene's germline CDR1 is MDHEN and CDR2 SYDVKM. Trimming cost V 6 bases and J 7 bases; bases outside gene matches: 11. The CDR3 contains 15 residues. The CDR3 loop is CASRPLQGYGGELFF. DNA of the CDR3: TGTGCCAGCAGACCCTTACAGGGGTACGGCGGGGAGCTGTTTTTT.

This clonotype was observed a single time. A much larger clone differs by one base, so this may be a read error. Because the CDR3 is missing its conserved closing phenylalanine or tryptophan, this is likely a read error. The rearrangement joins TRBV6-5 to TRBJ2-7; TRBD1 is a possible D gene (5 bases). V was cut by 2 bases and J by 6 bases, with 11 bases left in between. Germline CDR1 reads MNHEY; CDR2 reads SVGAGI. This CDR3 contains 13 residues. In DNA, the CDR3 is TGTGCCAGCAGTTACGAGGCTACAGGCGAGCAGTACTCC. Translation gives CASSYEATGEQYS.

To note about this clonotype: Just one base apart from a much larger clone, this may be a read error. This chain uses TRBV6-2 or TRBV6-3 with TRBJ1-2; D not certain. The CDR3 is 12 amino acids. The germline CDR1 and CDR2 sequences are MNHEY and SVGEGT. The CDR3 region has the DNA TGTGACAGCAGTTACGGGATAGGAGGCTACACCTTC. It specifies CDSSYGIGGYTF.

Comment on this clonotype: A much larger clone sits a single nucleotide away, making a read error possible. The final CDR3 position lacks the conserved phenylalanine or tryptophan, pointing to a likely read error. The chain recombines TRBV6-1 with TRBJ2-5, with D possibly being TRBD1 (6 bases). Trimming cost V 6 bases and J 8 bases, with 13 bases left between them. The germline gives CDR1 MNHNS, CDR2 SASEGT. The length of the CDR3 is 12 residues. CDR3 sequence (DNA): TGTGCCAGCAGGAGGGGGTTGGATACCCAGTACCTC. Its translation is CASRRGLDTQYL.

As to this clonotype: One junction end does not reproduce the germline sequence, and a read error may be involved. The rearrangement uses TRBV11-2 and TRBJ2-6; D possibly corresponds to TRBD1 (5 bases). The CDR3 length is 14 residues. Germline CDR1 reads SGHAT; CDR2 reads FQNNGV. The CDR3 sequence is CASALSSGANVLTF. The CDR3 DNA reads TGTGCCAGCGCGTTGAGCTCTGGGGCCAACGTTCTGACTTTC.

A word on this clonotype: This sequence may be a read error, since a much larger clone differs from it by one base. The chain employs TRBV29-1 and TRBJ2-1, with 7 bases fitting TRBD2. Germline loops: CDR1 SQVTM, CDR2 ANQGSEA. The CDR3 contains 12 residues. CDR3 DNA: TGCAGCGGGGGGGGAAAGGGGAATGGGCAGTTCTTC. This sequence encodes CSGGGKGNGQFF.

This clonotype occurred once. A junction end diverges from the germline sequence, so it may reflect a read error. The chain combines TRBV28 with TRBJ1-6; a possible D gene is TRBD1 (5 bases). CDR3 length equals 12 residues. From germline, CDR1 is MDHEN and CDR2 SYDVKM. The CDR3 DNA reads as TGTGCCAACAGTTTGGGGGAGGCACCCCTCCACTTT. As protein: CANSLGEAPLHF.